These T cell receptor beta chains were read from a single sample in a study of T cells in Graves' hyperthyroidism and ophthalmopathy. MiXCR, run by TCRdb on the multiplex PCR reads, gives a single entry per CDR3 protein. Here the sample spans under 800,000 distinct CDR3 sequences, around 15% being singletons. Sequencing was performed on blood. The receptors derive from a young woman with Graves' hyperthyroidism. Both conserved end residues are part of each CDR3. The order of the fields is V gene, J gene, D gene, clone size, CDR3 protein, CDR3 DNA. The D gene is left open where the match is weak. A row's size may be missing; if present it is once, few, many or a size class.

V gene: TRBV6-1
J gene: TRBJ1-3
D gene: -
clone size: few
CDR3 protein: CASSPALGVLPGNTIYF
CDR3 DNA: TGTGCCAGCAGTCCGGCGTTAGGAGTCCTCCCTGGAAACACCATATATTTT

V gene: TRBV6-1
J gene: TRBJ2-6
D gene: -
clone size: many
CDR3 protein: CASTLSVGRAGANVLTF
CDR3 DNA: TGTGCCAGCACCCTATCCGTTGGGCGAGCTGGGGCCAACGTCCTGACTTTC

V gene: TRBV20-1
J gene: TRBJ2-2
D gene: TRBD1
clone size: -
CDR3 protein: CSASPYILTGKNTGELFF
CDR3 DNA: TGCAGTGCTAGTCCCTACATTTTGACAGGGAAGAACACCGGGGAGCTGTTTTTT

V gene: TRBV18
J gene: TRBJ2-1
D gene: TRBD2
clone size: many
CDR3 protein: CASSVAGFSYNEQFF
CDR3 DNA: TGTGCCAGCTCAGTAGCGGGATTCTCCTACAATGAGCAGTTCTTC

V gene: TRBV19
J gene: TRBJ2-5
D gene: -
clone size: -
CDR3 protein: CASSIMDRETQYF
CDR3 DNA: TGTGCCAGTAGTATTATGGACAGAGAGACCCAGTACTTC

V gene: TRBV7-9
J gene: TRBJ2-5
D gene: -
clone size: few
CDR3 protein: CASSSLQQVEQETQYF
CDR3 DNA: TGTGCCAGCAGCTCCTTACAGCAGGTAGAGCAAGAGACCCAGTACTTC

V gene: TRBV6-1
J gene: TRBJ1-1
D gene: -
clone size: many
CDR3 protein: CASIENTEAFF
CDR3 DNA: TGTGCCAGCATCGAGAACACTGAAGCTTTCTTT

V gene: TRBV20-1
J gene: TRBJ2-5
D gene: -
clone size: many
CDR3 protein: CSARDPDSYQETQYF
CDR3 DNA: TGCAGTGCTAGAGATCCCGACAGCTACCAAGAGACCCAGTACTTC

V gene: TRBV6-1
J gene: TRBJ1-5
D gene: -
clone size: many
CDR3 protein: CASSEWGSNQPQHF
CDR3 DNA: TGTGCCAGCAGTGAGTGGGGTAGCAATCAGCCCCAGCATTTT

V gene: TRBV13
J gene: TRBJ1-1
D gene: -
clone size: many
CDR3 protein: CASSSQGKGRTEAFF
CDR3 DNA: TGTGCCAGCAGCTCTCAGGGGAAGGGACGTACTGAAGCTTTCTTT

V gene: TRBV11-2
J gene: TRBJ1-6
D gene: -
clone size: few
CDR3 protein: CASSFAWAANNSPLHF
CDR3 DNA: TGTGCCAGCAGCTTCGCCTGGGCAGCTAATAATTCACCCCTCCACTTT